This TCR beta chain was profiled in a study of T-cell memory formation after mild COVID-19. General study findings and limits: Contracting CD4+ clones were located mainly in CM and EM, and CD8+ clones in EMRA.

Constant-segment primers and 5'RACE yielded cDNA libraries for TCR alpha and TCR beta, each carrying sample barcodes and UMIs. TCRdb re-derived calls from the 5' RACE reads in MiXCR, one entry per CDR3 protein. Here the sample spans 100,000 to 150,000 distinct CDR3 sequences, about 6% being singletons. In regard to this clonotype: Its antigen is still unknown.

Germline V lookup: CDR1 SGHRS, CDR2 YFSETQ. This CDR3 is 16 amino acids long. With 3 bases clipped from V and 0 bases from J, the junction kept 4 bases outside the gene matches. The chain employs TRBV5-1 and TRBJ2-5; 11 nucleotides line up with TRBD1. Input material: PBMCs or a T cell subset sorted from them (not recorded which). The receptor was derived from an adult woman who had mild COVID-19 (a few samples of this study predate the infection). Cell type and time point are not known. The DNA for the CDR3 is TGCGCCAGCAGCTGGGGGGACAGGGGGAACCAAGAGACCCAGTACTTC. This gives the protein CASSWGDRGNQETQYF.